Sequencing of this T cell receptor (beta chain) was carried out in a study of blood T cells in healthy people across ages. A J-beta primer mix and a sample-barcoded 5' primer were used in a second PCR of about 6 to 12 cycles. TCRdb independently ran MiXCR on the 5' RACE reads; one entry per CDR3 protein. The profile shows about 1.5 million distinct CDR3 sequences, under 55% of them singletons. CDR3 size: 16 residues. The trim removed 9 bases at V and 4 bases at J, leaving 12 bases unmatched. Germline V lookup: CDR1 SGHRS, CDR2 YFSETQ. This clonotype was observed a handful of times. The receptor was derived from a woman younger than 30 in good health. V usage is TRBV5-1 and J usage is TRBJ2-1; 11 nucleotides line up with TRBD2. What was sequenced was blood. For the CDR3, the DNA is TGCGCCACCAACCCCTATAGCGGGGGGGGGTACAATGAGCAGTTCTTC. Its translation is CATNPYSGGGYNEQFF.